Each of the 7 T cell receptor beta chains below was sequenced from the same sample in a study of human T cells and chemical hapten exposure. TCRdb itself ran the RACE reads through MiXCR, one entry per CDR3 protein. The table includes over 85,000 distinct CDR3 sequences, about 10% detected once. Noted time point: pre-sensitization, week 0. The treatment was: therapeutic diphenylcyclopropenone sensitization with weekly scalp DPC. This specimen consisted of whole blood, obtained in connection with sensitization to the hapten diphenylcyclopropenone (DPC). All receptors derive from an older woman with alopecia areata. Some clones in this sample may be carry-over from other donors' samples.

This clonotype was recorded many times. The chain links TRBV29-1 to TRBJ1-2; TRBD1 might be the D (5 bases). The CDR3 extends over 14 amino acids. Germline CDR1 and CDR2: SQVTM and ANQGSEA. Trimming shortened V by 6 bases and J by 3 bases, and 17 bases separated the two germline ends. This chain's CDR3 is CSVPRMGVDYGYTF. The CDR3 coding sequence is TGCAGCGTGCCTAGGATGGGGGTTGACTATGGCTACACCTTC.

The table lists this clonotype with many counts. The chain carries TRBV5-5 and TRBJ2-7; 9 bases line up with TRBD1. This CDR3 contains 15 residues. With V trimmed by 2 bases and J by 5 bases, 8 bases remained unmatched. Looked up from germline, CDR1 is SGHKS and CDR2 is YYEKEE (reference sequence). The CDR3 loop reads CASSLRDRDRDEQYF. CDR3 DNA: TGTGCCAGCAGCTTAAGAGACCGGGACAGGGACGAGCAGTACTTC. Full variable domain (outside the CDR3, taken from reference TRBV5-5 and TRBJ2-7): DAGVTQSPTHLIKTRGQQVTLRCSPISGHKSVSWYQQVLGQGPQFIFQYYEKEERGRGNFPDRFSARQFPNYSSELNVNALLLGDSALYLCASSLRDRDRDEQYFGPGTRLTVT.

This clonotype has at least ten counts. V and J are TRBV18 and TRBJ1-1; D remains ambiguous. The CDR3 covers 15 residues. Deletions cut 3 bases from V and 1 base from J, with 12 bases between. Looked up from germline, CDR1 is KGHSH and CDR2 is LQKENI. The CDR3 DNA reads TGTGCCAGCTCACCTGGGAGTATCGGGAACACTGAAGCTTTCTTT. Its protein is CASSPGSIGNTEAFF.

This clonotype appeared many times. This sequence joins TRBV27 and TRBJ2-6; 8 bases map to TRBD1. The germline V gene encodes CDR1 MNHEY and CDR2 SMNVEV (reference sequence). The CDR3 loop spans 17 amino acids. V lost 6 bases and J lost 0; bases outside the gene matches: 7. The CDR3 protein is CASSTQGVNSGANVLTF. The CDR3, as DNA: TGTGCCAGCAGCACACAGGGGGTGAACTCTGGGGCCAACGTCCTGACTTTC. Using reference TRBV27 and TRBJ2-6 for the parts outside the CDR3, the full variable domain is EAQVTQNPRYLITVTGKKLTVTCSQNMNHEYMSWYRQDPGLGLRQIYYSMNVEVTDKGDVPEGYKVSRKEKRNFPLILESPSPNQTSLYFCASSTQGVNSGANVLTFGAGSRLTVL.

This clonotype was seen at least ten times. The J gene is TRBJ1-6, the V gene TRBV30; D is perhaps TRBD1 (5 bases). V was clipped by 0 bases and J by 6 bases, with 12 bases between them. The germline V gene encodes CDR1 GTSNPN and CDR2 SVGIG (reference sequence). The CDR3 loop spans 15 amino acids. CDR3 in amino acids: CAWSVLGTVNSPLHF. CDR3 nucleotide sequence: TGTGCCTGGAGTGTACTAGGGACGGTTAATTCACCCCTCCACTTT.

The table lists this clonotype with a count of one. The V and J genes are TRBV2 and TRBJ2-7, with D possibly being TRBD1 (5 bases). With 2 bases removed from V and 2 bases from J, the gap between germline ends came to 22 bases. Germline V gene lookup returns CDR1 SNHLY and CDR2 FYNNEI. This CDR3 comprises 18 residues. Written as DNA, the CDR3 is TGTGCCAGCAGTGAAAGGCGGCAGGGCCTAAACCTACCCTACGAGCAGTACTTC. Residues: CASSERRQGLNLPYEQYF.

V and J are TRBV20-1 and TRBJ2-7, with no clear D. The CDR3 covers 15 residues. Germline V gives CDR1 DFQATT, CDR2 SNEGSKA (reference sequence). V shed 3 bases and J shed 2 bases, with 17 bases lying between them. CDR3 residues: CSASSQAGPTYEQYF. In nucleotides, the CDR3 is TGCAGTGCTAGTTCGCAGGCCGGCCCAACCTACGAGCAGTACTTC.